Reported below is one TCR beta chain. The sample originates from a study of blood T cell repertoires in COVID-19. Study overall: Specimens from acute and convalescent COVID-19 originated in the United States, Italy and Spain. From T cells, B-cell-depleted T cells, or PBMCs came the material, which was cDNA or gDNA.

Authors' analysis steps: Nucleated cell number was recorded as an estimate derived from reference gene primer amplification. The data were produced by immunoSEQ multiplex PCR, yet TCRdb's version contains in-frame clones alone and is incomplete. From that table come the V and J calls and clone size; the DNA was used to work out D and trimming. The sample lists some 45,000 clones, approximately 80% seen once, with over 11% in the top ten. The sequence derives from a human donor in a cohort sampled during active COVID-19. Sequencing was performed on peripheral blood.

CDR3 amino acids: CASSPRETVYGYTF. CDR3 nucleotide sequence: TGTGCCAGCAGCCCTCGAGAAACGGTCTATGGCTACACCTTC. The rearrangement links TRBV5-8 to TRBJ1-2; no clear D gene. The V gene's germline CDR1 is SGHTS and CDR2 YDEGEE. CDR3 size: 14 residues. V shed 4 bases and J shed 4 bases, with 14 bases lying between them.